This T cell receptor (beta chain) was recovered during a study of blood T cells in healthy people across ages. Using a J-beta primer mix together with a sample-barcoded 5' primer, a second PCR was run for about 6 to 11 cycles. A template-switch adaptor with 12 random nucleotides tagged each cDNA molecule. TCRdb reanalysed the 5' RACE reads using MiXCR and keeps one entry per CDR3 protein. This sample yields 550,000 to 650,000 distinct CDR3 sequences, of which roughly 30% are seen a single time; less than 20% belongs to the top ten. Notes on this clonotype: The antigen is not known.

General observations from the study: The study could not conclusively compare naive and antigen-experienced cells, given its unsorted PBMCs. In the absence of known donor CMV status, changes in expanded clonotypes were possibly confounded. Observed TCR beta diversity per million T cells went down as age went up. This fall followed a roughly linear course with age.

This clonotype originated in a woman older than 75 in good health. Sequenced material: blood.

The chain's CDR3 is CASSLQELNGYTF. Written as DNA, the CDR3 is TGTGCCAGCAGTCTCCAAGAACTCAATGGCTACACCTTC. The rearrangement links TRBV6-6 to TRBJ1-2; D not certain. This CDR3 has 13 amino acids. The V end lost 5 bases, the J end lost 6 bases, and 13 bases lay between the germline ends. In germline, CDR1 is MNHNY, CDR2 SVGAGI (reference sequence).